What follows are 13 T cell receptor beta chains derived from one specimen sequenced in a study of blood T cells in healthy people across ages. Sample-barcoded 5' priming and a J-beta primer mix drove a second PCR of about 6 to 11 cycles. One entry per CDR3 protein results from TCRdb running MiXCR on the 5' RACE reads. This table has approximately 800,000 distinct CDR3 sequences, approximately 59% appearing once. The sequenced sample consisted of blood. These TCRs come from a man aged 25-45 years in good health.

J is TRBJ2-3 and V is TRBV5-5; D is possibly TRBD2 (6 bases). V lost 3 bases to trimming and J lost 3 bases, with 14 bases between them. The CDR3 extends over 15 amino acids. Germline V gene sequence: CDR1 SGHKS, CDR2 YYEKEE (reference sequence). The CDR3 DNA reads TGTGCCAGCAGCTGGGGCGGGATTGGTACAGATACGCAGTATTTT. Its translation: CASSWGGIGTDTQYF.

The chain uses TRBV9 and TRBJ1-5; D may be TRBD1 (6 bases). Germline loops: CDR1 SGDLS, CDR2 YYNGEE. V lost 6 bases and J 5 bases, leaving 12 bases between the germline ends. This CDR3 is 13 amino acids long. The DNA for the CDR3 is TGTGCCAGCAACAGGGACGGGTATCAGCCCCAGCATTTT. Amino acid sequence: CASNRDGYQPQHF.

The rearrangement uses TRBV9 and TRBJ2-4, with D perhaps matching TRBD1 (5 bases). The J call is in doubt because the DNA end fits TRBJ2-7 better. Germline V CDR1 and CDR2: SGDLS, YYNGEE. The CDR3 contains 15 residues. CDR3 bases: TGTGCCAGCAGCGTATGGGGAACAGGTGCCTACGAGCAGTACTTC. Protein: CASSVWGTGAYEQYF.

This clonotype was detected only a few times. This chain connects TRBV5-1 to TRBJ2-1; no clear D gene. V lost 3 bases, J lost 7 bases, and 17 bases lay in between. This CDR3 is 15 amino acids long. Per germline, CDR1 SGHRS and CDR2 YFSETQ. CDR3: CASSWEDGPYNEQFF. The CDR3 nucleotides read TGCGCCAGCAGCTGGGAAGACGGGCCTTATAATGAGCAGTTCTTC.

This sequence joins TRBV2 and TRBJ2-5, with 9 positions matching TRBD1. This CDR3 is built from 13 residues. J lost 4 bases, V lost 7 bases, and 4 bases had no gene match. The V gene's germline CDR1 is SNHLY and CDR2 FYNNEI. CDR3 residues: CASMGQGPETQYF. The CDR3 coding sequence is TGTGCCAGCATGGGACAGGGCCCAGAGACCCAGTACTTC.

The gene calls are TRBV9 and TRBJ1-1; D remains ambiguous. The length of the CDR3 is 13 residues. Germline lookup yields CDR1 SGDLS and CDR2 YYNGEE. V was clipped by 2 bases and J by 7 bases, with 12 bases between them. CDR3 DNA sequence: TGTGCCAGCAGCGTGTTGGGAGATGGTGAAGCTTTCTTT. It yields the protein CASSVLGDGEAFF.

V usage is TRBV29-1 and J usage is TRBJ2-1; 12 bases match TRBD2. The trim removed 6 bases at V and 7 bases at J, leaving 7 bases unmatched. This CDR3 spans 14 amino acids. CDR1 and CDR2 (germline): SQVTM, ANQGSEA. CDR3 sequence reads: CSVLGLAGINEQFF. For the CDR3, the DNA is TGCAGCGTCCTCGGACTAGCGGGGATAAATGAGCAGTTCTTC.

V and J are TRBV6-1 and TRBJ2-1, with D uncertain. The end of the DNA aligns better with TRBJ2-7, so the J call may be wrong. This CDR3 contains 15 residues. Germline V gene sequence: CDR1 MNHNS, CDR2 SASEGT. In DNA form, the CDR3 reads TGTGCCAGCAGTGAAGGGTGGAATCCCGACCACGAGCAGTACTTC. It is translated as CASSEGWNPDHEQYF.

This clonotype was counted a few times. This chain links TRBV29-1 with TRBJ2-6; possible D gene TRBD1, 5 bases. Germline assignment: CDR1 SQVTM and CDR2 ANQGSEA. Trimming left V 7 bases short and J 0 bases short, with 13 bases between. There are 15 residues in the CDR3. CDR3 sequence (DNA): TGCAGCGCCAAGACAGAGAGCTCTGGGGCCAACGTCCTGACTTTC. Translating it yields CSAKTESSGANVLTF. Variable domain in full (rest from reference TRBV29-1 and TRBJ2-6): SAVISQKPSRDICQRGTSLTIQCQVDSQVTMMFWYRQQPGQSLTLIATANQGSEATYESGFVIDKFPISRPNLTFSTLTVSNMSPEDSSIYLCSAKTESSGANVLTFGAGSRLTVL.

The V call is TRBV2, the J call TRBJ2-3; D call uncertain. CDR3 length equals 14 residues. Germline loops: CDR1 SNHLY, CDR2 FYNNEI. With 5 bases removed from V and 5 bases from J, the gap between germline ends came to 14 bases. The CDR3 coding sequence is TGTGCCAGCAGTACCCCGGGCCCGAGAGATACGCAGTATTTT. Its protein product is CASSTPGPRDTQYF.

A note on this clonotype: A read error is possible here, since a much larger clone lies one base away. The V call is TRBV29-1, the J call TRBJ2-1; D is unclear. The germline V gene encodes CDR1 SQVTM and CDR2 ANQGSEA. This CDR3 region has 11 residues. V lost 5 bases and J 10 bases, leaving 12 bases between the germline ends. In DNA form, the CDR3 reads TGCAGCGTTCGGCCTGCGAGGGAGCAGTTCTTC. It codes for CSVRPAREQFF.

This clonotype was seen many times. An end of the junction does not agree with germline; a read error may underlie this. V is TRBV20-1 and J is TRBJ2-5; D unclear. Germline loops: CDR1 DFQATT, CDR2 SNEGSKA (reference sequence). This CDR3 is 11 amino acids long. The CDR3 DNA sequence: TGCAGTGCTAGAGCTCAAGGGACCCAGTACTTC. This encodes CSARAQGTQYF.

The chain couples TRBV2 to TRBJ2-3; D is perhaps TRBD2 (7 bases). The V and J ends lost 7 bases and 1 base respectively, with 18 bases between them. Germline V gene sequence: CDR1 SNHLY, CDR2 FYNNEI. This CDR3 has 16 amino acids. CDR3 DNA sequence: TGTGCCAGCATCGAGCTAGGGGGGGGCGGCACAGATACGCAGTATTTT. Protein: CASIELGGGGTDTQYF.